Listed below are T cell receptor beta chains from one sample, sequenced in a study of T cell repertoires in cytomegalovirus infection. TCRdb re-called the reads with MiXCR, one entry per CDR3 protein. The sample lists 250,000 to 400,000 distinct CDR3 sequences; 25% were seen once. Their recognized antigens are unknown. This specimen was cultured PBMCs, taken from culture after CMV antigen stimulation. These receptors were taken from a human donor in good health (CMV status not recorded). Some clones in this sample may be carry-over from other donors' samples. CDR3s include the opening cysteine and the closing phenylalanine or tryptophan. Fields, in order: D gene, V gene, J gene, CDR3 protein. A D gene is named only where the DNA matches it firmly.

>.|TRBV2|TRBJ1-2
CASSSTTANYGYTF
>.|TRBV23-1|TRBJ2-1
CASSQSSSAFYNEQFF
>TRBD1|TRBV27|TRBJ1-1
CASSGQARTGAEAFF
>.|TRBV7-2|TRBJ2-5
CASSDRAQGGETQYF
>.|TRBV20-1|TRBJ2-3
CSARVLSTDTQYF
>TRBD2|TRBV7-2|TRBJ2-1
CASSLASSGIEQFF
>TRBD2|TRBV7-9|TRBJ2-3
CASSAGAGGPSDTQYF
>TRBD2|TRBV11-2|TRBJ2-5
CASSLGTSGSMETQYF
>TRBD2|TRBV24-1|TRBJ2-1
CATSGVSGRVHEQFF
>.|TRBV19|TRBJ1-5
CASRHRGNQPQHF
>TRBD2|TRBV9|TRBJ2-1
CASSTGTSGSYEQFF
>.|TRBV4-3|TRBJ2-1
CASSQDRVGGLSSYNEQFF
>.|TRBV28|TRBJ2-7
CASSPIFLRDLYEQYF
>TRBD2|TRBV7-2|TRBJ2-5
CASSLEPGLAGVRETQYF
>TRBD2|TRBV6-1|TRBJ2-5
CASSRRVTSGKLISRGTQYF
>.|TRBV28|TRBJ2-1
CASQVGGSFYNEQFF
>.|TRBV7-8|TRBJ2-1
CASSLGAGSNNEQFF
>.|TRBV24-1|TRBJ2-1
CATSEVGRGNEQFF
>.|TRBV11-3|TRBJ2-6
CASSPGGVNVLTF
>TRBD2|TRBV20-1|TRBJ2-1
CSAPPSGRGGREQFF
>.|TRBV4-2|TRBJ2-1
CASSQDSRTNYNEQFF
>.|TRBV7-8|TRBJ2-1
CASSLGVGWESVYEQFF